This T cell receptor (beta chain) was captured by sequencing in a study of cytomegalovirus exposure and HLA in healthy donors. General study findings and limits: Most of the TCR beta V segments (in an earlier analysis) were productive either about 87% or about 30% of the time.

Primers included in the PCR were 60 Vbeta and 13 Jbeta primers. Assay: immunoSEQ multiplex PCR; the TCRdb copy retains only in-frame clones and omits some. The sample yields roughly 250,000 clones, over 70% seen once. The junction had 10 bases not matched to a gene; V was cut back by 0 bases and J by 8 bases. Germline V CDR1 and CDR2: SQVTM, ANQGSEA. This CDR3 is 15 amino acids long. A word on this clone: What it recognizes is unknown.

This TCR derives from a girl aged 2 to 10 in good health and CMV-seronegative. The sample was PBMCs. This chain uses TRBV29-1 with TRBJ2-1; 7 nucleotides line up with TRBD2. CDR3 DNA sequence: TGCAGCGTTGAAGACCGGGCGGGAGTCTCCGATGAGCAGTTCTTC. This translates into CSVEDRAGVSDEQFF.